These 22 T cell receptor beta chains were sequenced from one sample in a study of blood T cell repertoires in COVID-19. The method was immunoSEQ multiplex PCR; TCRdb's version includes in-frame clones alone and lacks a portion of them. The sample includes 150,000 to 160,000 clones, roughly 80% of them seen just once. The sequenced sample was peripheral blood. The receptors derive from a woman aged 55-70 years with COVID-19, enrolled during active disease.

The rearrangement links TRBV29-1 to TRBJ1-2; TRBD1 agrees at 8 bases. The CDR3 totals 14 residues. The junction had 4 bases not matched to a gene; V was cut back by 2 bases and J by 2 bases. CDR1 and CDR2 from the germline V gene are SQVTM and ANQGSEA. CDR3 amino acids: CSVEPRGLNYGYTF. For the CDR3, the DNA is TGCAGCGTTGAACCCAGGGGGCTAAACTATGGCTACACCTTC.

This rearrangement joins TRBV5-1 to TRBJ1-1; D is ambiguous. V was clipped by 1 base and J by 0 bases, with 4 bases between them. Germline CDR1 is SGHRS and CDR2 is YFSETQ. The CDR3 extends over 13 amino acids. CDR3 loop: CASSLYMNTEAFF. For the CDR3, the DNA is TGCGCCAGCAGCTTGTACATGAACACTGAAGCTTTCTTT.

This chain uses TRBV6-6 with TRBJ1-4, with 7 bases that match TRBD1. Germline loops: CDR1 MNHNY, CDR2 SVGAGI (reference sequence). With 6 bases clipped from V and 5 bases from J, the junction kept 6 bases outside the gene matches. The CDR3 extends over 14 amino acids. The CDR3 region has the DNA TGTGCCAGCAGGCCGACAGGGACAAATGAAAAACTGTTTTTT. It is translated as CASRPTGTNEKLFF.

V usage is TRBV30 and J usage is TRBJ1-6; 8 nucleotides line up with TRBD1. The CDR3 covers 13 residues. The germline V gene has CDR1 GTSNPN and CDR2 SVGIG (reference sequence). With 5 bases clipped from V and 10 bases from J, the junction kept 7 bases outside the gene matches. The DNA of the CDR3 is TGTGCCTGGGAACAGGGGGTAGGATCACCCCTCCACTTT. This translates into CAWEQGVGSPLHF.

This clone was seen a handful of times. The CDR3 nucleotides read TGCGCCAGCAGCTTGGGTGGGGCTGGGCAGCCCCAGCATTTT. It encodes CASSLGGAGQPQHF. The V and J genes are TRBV5-1 and TRBJ1-5; tentatively, D is TRBD1 (5 bases). The V end was cut by 0 bases, the J end by 7 bases, with 11 bases between. This CDR3 contains 14 residues. Germline V gives CDR1 SGHRS, CDR2 YFSETQ.

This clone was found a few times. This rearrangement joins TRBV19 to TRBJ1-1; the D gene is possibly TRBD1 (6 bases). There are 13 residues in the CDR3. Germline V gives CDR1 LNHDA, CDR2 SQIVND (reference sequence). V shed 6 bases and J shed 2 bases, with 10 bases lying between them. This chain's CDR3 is CASRRQVNTEAFF. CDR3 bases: TGTGCCAGTAGGAGACAGGTAAACACTGAAGCTTTCTTT.

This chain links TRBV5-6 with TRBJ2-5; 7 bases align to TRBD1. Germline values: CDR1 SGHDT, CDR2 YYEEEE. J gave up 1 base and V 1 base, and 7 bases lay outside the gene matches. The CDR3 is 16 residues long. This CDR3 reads CASSLYGRTGQETQYF. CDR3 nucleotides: TGTGCCAGCAGCTTGTACGGGCGGACAGGCCAAGAGACCCAGTACTTC.

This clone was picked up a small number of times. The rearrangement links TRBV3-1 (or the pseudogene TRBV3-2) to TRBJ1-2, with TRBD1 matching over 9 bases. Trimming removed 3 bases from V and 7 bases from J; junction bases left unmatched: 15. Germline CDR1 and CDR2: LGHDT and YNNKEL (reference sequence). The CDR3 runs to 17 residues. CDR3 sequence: CASSHVLDPGQGFGYTF. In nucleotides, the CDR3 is TGTGCCAGCAGCCATGTACTCGATCCGGGACAGGGTTTTGGCTACACCTTC.

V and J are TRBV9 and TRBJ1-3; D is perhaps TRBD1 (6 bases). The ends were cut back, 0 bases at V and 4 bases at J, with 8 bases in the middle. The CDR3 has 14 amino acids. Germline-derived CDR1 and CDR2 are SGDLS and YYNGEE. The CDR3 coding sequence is TGTGCCAGCAGCGTAGAGGGGGTCGGAAACACCATATATTTT. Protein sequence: CASSVEGVGNTIYF.

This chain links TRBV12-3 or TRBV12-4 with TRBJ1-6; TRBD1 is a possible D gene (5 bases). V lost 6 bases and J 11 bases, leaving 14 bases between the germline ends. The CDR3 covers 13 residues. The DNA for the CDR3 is TGTGCCAGCAGCCCAAGGGACTCTACACCCCTCCACTTT. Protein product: CASSPRDSTPLHF.

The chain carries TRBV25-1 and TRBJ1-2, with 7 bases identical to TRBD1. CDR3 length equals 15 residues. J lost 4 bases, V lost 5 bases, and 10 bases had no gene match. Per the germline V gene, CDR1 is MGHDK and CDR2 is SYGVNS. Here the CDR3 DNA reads TGTGCCAGCAGTTTCCCCCGACAGGGACGCTATGGCTACACCTTC. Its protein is CASSFPRQGRYGYTF.

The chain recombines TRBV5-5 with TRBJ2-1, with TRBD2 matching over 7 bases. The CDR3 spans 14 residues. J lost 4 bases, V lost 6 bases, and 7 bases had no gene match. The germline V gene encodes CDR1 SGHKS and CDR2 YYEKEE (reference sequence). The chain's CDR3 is CASKAGEIYNEQFF. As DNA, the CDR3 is TGTGCCAGCAAGGCGGGGGAGATTTACAATGAGCAGTTCTTC.

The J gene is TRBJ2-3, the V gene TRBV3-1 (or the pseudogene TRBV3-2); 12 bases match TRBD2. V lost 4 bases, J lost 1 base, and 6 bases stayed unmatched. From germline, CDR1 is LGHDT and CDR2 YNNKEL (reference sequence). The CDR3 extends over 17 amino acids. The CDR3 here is CASSRSPSGGGTDTQYF. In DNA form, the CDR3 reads TGTGCCAGCAGCCGCTCTCCTAGCGGGGGGGGCACAGATACGCAGTATTTT.

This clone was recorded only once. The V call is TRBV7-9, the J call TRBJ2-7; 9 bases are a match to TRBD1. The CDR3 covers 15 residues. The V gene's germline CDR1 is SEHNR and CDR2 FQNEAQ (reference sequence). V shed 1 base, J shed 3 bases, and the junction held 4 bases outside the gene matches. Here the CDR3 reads CASSLGQGVLYEQYV. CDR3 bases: TGTGCCAGCAGCTTAGGACAGGGGGTTCTCTACGAGCAGTACGTC.

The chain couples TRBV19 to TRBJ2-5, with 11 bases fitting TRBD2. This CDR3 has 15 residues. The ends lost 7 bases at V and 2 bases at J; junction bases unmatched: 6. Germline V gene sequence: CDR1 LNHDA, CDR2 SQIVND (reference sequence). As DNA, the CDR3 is TGTGCCAGTAACCATGGGACTAGCGGACAAGAGACCCAGTACTTC. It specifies CASNHGTSGQETQYF.

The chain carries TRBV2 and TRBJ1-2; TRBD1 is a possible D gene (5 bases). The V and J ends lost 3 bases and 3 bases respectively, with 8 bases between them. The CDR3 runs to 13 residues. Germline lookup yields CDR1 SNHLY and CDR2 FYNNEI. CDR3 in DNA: TGTGCCAGCAGTGACCAGGGCTACTATGGCTACACCTTC. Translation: CASSDQGYYGYTF.

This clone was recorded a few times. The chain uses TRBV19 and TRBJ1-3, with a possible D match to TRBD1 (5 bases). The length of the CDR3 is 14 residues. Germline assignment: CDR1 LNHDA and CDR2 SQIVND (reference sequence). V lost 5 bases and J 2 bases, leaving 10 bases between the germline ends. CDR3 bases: TGTGCCAGTAGTCCCCGACAGACTGGAAACACCATATATTTT. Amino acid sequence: CASSPRQTGNTIYF.

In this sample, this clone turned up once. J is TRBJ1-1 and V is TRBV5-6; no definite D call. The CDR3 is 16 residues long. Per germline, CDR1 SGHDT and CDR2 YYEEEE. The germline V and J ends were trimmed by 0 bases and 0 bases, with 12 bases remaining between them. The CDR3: CASSLERVNLNTEAFF. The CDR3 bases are TGTGCCAGCAGCTTGGAGCGGGTAAACCTGAACACTGAAGCTTTCTTT.

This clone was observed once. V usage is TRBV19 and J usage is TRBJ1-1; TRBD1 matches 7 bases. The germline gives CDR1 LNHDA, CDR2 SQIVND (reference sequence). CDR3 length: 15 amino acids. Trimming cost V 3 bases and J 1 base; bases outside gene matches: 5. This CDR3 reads CASSIPGGENTEAFF. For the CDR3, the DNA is TGTGCCAGTAGTATCCCAGGGGGAGAGAACACTGAAGCTTTCTTT.

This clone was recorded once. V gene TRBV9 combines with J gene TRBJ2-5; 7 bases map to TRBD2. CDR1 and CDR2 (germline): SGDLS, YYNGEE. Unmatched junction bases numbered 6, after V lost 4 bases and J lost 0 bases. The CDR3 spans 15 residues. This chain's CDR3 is CASSSDGGYQETQYF. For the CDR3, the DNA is TGTGCCAGCAGCTCGGACGGGGGGTACCAAGAGACCCAGTACTTC.

The CDR3 DNA follows: TGTGCCAGCAGCGTAGATAGTACCTCCTACGAGCAGTACTTC. Its translation: CASSVDSTSYEQYF. The V and J genes are TRBV9 and TRBJ2-7; D is unresolved. V was shortened by 0 bases and J by 0 bases, with 7 bases between the two germline ends. This CDR3 spans 14 amino acids. Germline V gene sequence: CDR1 SGDLS, CDR2 YYNGEE.

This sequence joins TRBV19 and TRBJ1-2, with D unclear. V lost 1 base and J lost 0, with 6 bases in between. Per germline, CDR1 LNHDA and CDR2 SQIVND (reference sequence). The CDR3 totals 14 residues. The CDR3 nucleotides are TGTGCCAGTAGTATAGGCAGTTCTAACTATGGCTACACCTTC. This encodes CASSIGSSNYGYTF.